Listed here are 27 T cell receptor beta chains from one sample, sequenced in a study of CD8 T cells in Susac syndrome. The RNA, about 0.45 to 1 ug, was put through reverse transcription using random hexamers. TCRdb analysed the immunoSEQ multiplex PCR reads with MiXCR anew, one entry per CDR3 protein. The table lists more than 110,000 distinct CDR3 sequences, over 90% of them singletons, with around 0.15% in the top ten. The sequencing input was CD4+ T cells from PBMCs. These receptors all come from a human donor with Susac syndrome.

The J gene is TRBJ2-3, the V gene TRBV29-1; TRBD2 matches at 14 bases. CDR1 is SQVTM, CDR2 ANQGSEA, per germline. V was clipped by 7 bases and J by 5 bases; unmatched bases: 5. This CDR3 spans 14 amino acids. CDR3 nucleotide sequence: TGCAGCGCCTCCGGGACTAGCGGGGGAGATACGCAGTATTTT. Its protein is CSASGTSGGDTQYF.

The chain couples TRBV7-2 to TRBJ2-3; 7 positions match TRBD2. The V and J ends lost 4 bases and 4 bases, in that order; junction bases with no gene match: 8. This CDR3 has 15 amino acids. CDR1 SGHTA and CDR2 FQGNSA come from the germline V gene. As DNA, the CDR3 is TGTGCCAGCAGCTCCAGGACTAGAAGAGCAGATACGCAGTATTTT. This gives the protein CASSSRTRRADTQYF.

DNA of the CDR3: TGTGCCAGCAGTCGGGCAGAAGAGACCCAGTACTTC. Translating gives CASSRAEETQYF. V gene TRBV28 combines with J gene TRBJ2-5; no reliable D call. The V and J ends lost 5 bases and 3 bases respectively, with 7 bases between them. Germline V gene data show CDR1 as MDHEN and CDR2 as SYDVKM. The length of the CDR3 is 12 residues.

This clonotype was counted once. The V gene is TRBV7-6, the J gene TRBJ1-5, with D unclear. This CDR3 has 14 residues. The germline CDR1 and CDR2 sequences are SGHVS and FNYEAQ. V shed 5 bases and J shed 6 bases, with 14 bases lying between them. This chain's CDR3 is CASSPTSGTQPQHF. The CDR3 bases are TGTGCCAGCAGCCCCACTTCGGGTACTCAGCCCCAGCATTTT.

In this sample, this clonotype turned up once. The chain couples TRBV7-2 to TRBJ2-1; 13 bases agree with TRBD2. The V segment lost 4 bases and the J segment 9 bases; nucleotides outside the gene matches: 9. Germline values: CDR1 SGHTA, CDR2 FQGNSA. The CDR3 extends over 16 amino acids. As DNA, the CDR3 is TGTGCCAGCAGCTATAGGACTAGCGGGAGCATGGGTGAGCAGTTCTTC. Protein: CASSYRTSGSMGEQFF.

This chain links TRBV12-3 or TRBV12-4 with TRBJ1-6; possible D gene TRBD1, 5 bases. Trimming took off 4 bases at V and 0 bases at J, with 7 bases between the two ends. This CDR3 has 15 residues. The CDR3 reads CASSSGSSYNSPLHF. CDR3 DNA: TGTGCCAGCAGTTCAGGGAGCTCCTATAATTCACCCCTCCACTTT.

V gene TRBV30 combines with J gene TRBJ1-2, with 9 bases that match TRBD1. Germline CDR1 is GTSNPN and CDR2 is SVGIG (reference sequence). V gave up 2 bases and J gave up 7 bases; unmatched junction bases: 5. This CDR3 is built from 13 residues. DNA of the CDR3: TGTGCCTGGAGTCTACAGGGGGCGAGTGGCTACACCTTC. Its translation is CAWSLQGASGYTF.

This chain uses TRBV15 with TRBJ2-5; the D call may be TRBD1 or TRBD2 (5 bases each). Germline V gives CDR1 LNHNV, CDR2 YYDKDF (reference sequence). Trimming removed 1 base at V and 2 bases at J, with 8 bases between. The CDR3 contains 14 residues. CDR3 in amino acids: CATSRGGGQETQYF. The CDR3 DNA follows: TGTGCCACCAGCAGAGGGGGCGGGCAAGAGACCCAGTACTTC.

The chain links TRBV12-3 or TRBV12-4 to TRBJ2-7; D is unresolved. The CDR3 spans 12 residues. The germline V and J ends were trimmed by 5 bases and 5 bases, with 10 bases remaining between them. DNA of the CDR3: TGTGCCAGCAGTCTCCACGGAAACGAGCAGTACTTC. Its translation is CASSLHGNEQYF.

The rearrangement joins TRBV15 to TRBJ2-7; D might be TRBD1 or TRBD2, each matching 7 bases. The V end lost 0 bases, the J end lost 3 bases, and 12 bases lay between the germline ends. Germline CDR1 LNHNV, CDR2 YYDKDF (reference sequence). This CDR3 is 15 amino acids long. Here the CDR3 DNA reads TGTGCCACCAGCAGAGAGGGAGGGGGCGACTACGAGCAGTACTTC. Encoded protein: CATSREGGGDYEQYF.

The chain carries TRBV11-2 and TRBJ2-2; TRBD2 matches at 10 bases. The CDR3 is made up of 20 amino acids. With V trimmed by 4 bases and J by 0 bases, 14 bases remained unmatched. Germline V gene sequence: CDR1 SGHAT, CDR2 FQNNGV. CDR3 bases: TGTGCCAGCAGCTCTCGGACTAGCGGAATTATCCTGACGAACACCGGGGAGCTGTTTTTT. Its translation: CASSSRTSGIILTNTGELFF.

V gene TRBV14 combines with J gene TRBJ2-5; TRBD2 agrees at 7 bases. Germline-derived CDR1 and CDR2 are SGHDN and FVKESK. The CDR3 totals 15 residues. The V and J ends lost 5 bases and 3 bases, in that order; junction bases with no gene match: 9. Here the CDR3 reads CASSRSLSGKETQYF. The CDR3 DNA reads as TGTGCCAGCAGCAGGTCCCTAAGCGGGAAAGAGACCCAGTACTTC.

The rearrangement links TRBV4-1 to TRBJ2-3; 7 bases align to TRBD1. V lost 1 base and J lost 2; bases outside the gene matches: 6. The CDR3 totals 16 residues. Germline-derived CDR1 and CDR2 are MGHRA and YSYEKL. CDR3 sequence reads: CASSQARTGNTDTQYF. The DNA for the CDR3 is TGCGCCAGCAGCCAAGCCCGGACAGGCAACACAGATACGCAGTATTTT.

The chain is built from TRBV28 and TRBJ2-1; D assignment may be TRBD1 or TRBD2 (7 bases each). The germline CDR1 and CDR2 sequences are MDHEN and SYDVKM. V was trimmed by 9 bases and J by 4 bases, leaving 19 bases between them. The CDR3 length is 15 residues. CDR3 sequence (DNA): TGTGCCAGTCCGCCACAGGGGAGGGATTACAATGAGCAGTTCTTC. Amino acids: CASPPQGRDYNEQFF.

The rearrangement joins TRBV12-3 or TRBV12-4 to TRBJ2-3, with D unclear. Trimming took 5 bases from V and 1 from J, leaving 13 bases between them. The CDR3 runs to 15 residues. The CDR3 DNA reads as TGTGCCAGCAGTCCGAACGGTGGAGGCACAGATACGCAGTATTTT. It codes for CASSPNGGGTDTQYF.

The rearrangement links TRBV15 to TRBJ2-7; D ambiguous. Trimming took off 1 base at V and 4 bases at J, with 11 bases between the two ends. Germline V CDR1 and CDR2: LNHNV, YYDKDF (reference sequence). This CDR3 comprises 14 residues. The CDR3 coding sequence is TGTGCCACCAGCAGAGGCGAGAGGTCTTACGAGCAGTACTTC. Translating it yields CATSRGERSYEQYF.

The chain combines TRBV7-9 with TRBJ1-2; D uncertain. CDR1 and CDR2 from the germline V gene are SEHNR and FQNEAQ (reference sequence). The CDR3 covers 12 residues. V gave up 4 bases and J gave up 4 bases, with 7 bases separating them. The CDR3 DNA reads TGTGCCAGCAGCTCGGAGGTCTATGGCTACACCTTC. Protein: CASSSEVYGYTF.

The CDR3 DNA is TGCAGTGCTAGAGATGGAGAGGAGACCCAGTACTTC. It translates to CSARDGEETQYF. V and J are TRBV20-1 and TRBJ2-5; the D is unclear. The CDR3 is made up of 12 amino acids. The germline CDR1 and CDR2 sequences are DFQATT and SNEGSKA (reference sequence). The germline V and J ends were trimmed by 0 bases and 5 bases, with 7 bases remaining between them.

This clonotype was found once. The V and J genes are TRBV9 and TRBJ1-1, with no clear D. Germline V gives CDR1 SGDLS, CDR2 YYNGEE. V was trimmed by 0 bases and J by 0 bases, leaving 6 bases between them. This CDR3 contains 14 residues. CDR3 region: CASSVGPMNTEAFF. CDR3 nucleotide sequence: TGTGCCAGCAGCGTAGGGCCTATGAACACTGAAGCTTTCTTT.

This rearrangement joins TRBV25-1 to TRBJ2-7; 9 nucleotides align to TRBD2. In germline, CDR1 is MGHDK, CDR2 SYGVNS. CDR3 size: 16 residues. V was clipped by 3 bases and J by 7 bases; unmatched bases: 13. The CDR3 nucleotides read TGTGCCAGCAGTGACGCTAGCGGGGCCCATCCCAGGGAGCAGTACTTC. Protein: CASSDASGAHPREQYF.

In DNA form, the CDR3 reads TGTGCCAGCAGTCCTAGCGGGGGGTTCGGGAATGAGCAGTTCTTC. As protein: CASSPSGGFGNEQFF. The chain couples TRBV2 to TRBJ2-1; 11 bases agree with TRBD2. The germline CDR1 and CDR2 sequences are SNHLY and FYNNEI. V lost 5 bases, J lost 7 bases, and 7 bases stayed unmatched. This CDR3 is 15 amino acids long.

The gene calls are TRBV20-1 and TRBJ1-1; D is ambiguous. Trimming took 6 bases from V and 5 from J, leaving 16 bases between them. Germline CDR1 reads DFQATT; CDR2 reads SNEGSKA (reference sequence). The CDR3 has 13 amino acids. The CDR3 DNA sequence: TGCAGTGCGCCCCAAAGGCTTGCAACTGAAGCTTTCTTT. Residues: CSAPQRLATEAFF.

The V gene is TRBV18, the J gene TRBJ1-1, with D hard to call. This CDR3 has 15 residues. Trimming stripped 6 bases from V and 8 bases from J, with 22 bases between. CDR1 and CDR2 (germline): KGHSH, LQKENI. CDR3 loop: CASSPPSNNQEEAFF. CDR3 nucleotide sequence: TGTGCCAGCTCTCCCCCAAGTAATAATCAGGAGGAAGCTTTCTTT.

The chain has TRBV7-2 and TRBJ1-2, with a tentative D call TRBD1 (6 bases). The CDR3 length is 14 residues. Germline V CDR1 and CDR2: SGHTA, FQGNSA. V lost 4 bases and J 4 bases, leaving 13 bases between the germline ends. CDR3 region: CASSSGTQAYGYTF. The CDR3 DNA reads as TGTGCCAGCAGCTCCGGGACACAAGCCTATGGCTACACCTTC. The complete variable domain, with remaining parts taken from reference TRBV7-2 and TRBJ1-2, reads GAGVSQSPSNKVTEKGKDVELRCDPISGHTALYWYRQSLGQGLEFLIYFQGNSAPDKSGLPSDRFSAERTGGSVSTLTIQRTQQEDSAVYLCASSSGTQAYGYTFGSGTRLTVV.

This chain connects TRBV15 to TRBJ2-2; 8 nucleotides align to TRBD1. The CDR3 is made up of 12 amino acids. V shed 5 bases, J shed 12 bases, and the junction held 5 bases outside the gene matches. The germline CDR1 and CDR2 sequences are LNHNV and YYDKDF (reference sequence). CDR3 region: CATSSRTGKLFF. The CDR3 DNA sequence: TGTGCCACCAGCTCTAGGACAGGGAAGCTGTTTTTT.

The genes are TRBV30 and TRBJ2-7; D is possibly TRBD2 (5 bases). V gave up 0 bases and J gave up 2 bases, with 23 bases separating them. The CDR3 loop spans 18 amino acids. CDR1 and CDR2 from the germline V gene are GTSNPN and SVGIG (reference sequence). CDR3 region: CAWSVRSWRRPNTYEQYF. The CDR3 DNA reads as TGTGCCTGGAGTGTACGGAGTTGGAGGAGACCGAACACCTACGAGCAGTACTTC.

The CDR3 loop reads CSARRDTMNTEAFF. The CDR3, as DNA: TGCAGTGCTAGAAGGGACACGATGAACACTGAAGCTTTCTTT. The chain combines TRBV20-1 with TRBJ1-1; maybe TRBD1 (6 bases). V was pared by 2 bases and J by 0 bases, with 10 bases between. The germline V gene encodes CDR1 DFQATT and CDR2 SNEGSKA (reference sequence). This CDR3 region has 14 residues.